The 4 T cell receptor beta chains reported below all come from one sample, sequenced in a study of cytomegalovirus exposure and HLA in healthy donors. Primers included in the PCR were 60 Vbeta and 13 Jbeta primers. The method was immunoSEQ multiplex PCR; TCRdb's version includes in-frame clones alone and lacks a portion of them. The table shows around 150,000 clones, with about 64% occurring only once. Sequencing input: PBMCs. The receptors shown here come from a man aged 45 to 65 in good health and CMV-seronegative.

This clone was seen more than once but under ten times. V usage is TRBV6-4 and J usage is TRBJ1-5; possibly TRBD1 for D (5 bases). This CDR3 is 15 amino acids long. V shed 6 bases and J shed 3 bases, with 15 bases lying between them. CDR1 is MRHNA, CDR2 SNTAGT, per germline. The CDR3 DNA reads TGTGCCAGCAGGATCTCAGGGTCAAACAATCAGCCCCAGCATTTT. Its protein is CASRISGSNNQPQHF.

The J gene is TRBJ1-5, the V gene TRBV23-1, with TRBD1 identical over 9 bases. TRBV23-1 is labeled an ORF, and its function is uncertain. This CDR3 has 17 residues. V gave up 0 bases and J gave up 3 bases; unmatched junction bases: 6. DNA of the CDR3: TGCGCCAGCAGTCAATCGGGACAGGGCTTCTTCAATCAGCCCCAGCATTTT. Translation: CASSQSGQGFFNQPQHF.

The rearrangement links TRBV18 to TRBJ1-2, with 8 bases fitting TRBD1. Trimming cost V 4 bases and J 3 bases; bases outside gene matches: 4. CDR1 KGHSH and CDR2 LQKENI come from the germline V gene. CDR3 length equals 14 residues. DNA for the CDR3: TGTGCCAGCTCACAGAAACAGGGGGACTATGGCTACACCTTC. This sequence encodes CASSQKQGDYGYTF.

The chain uses TRBV5-4 and TRBJ1-2; 9 nucleotides align to TRBD1. J gave up 8 bases and V 3 bases, and 11 bases lay outside the gene matches. The CDR3 runs to 15 residues. Germline values: CDR1 SGHNT, CDR2 YYREEE (reference sequence). This chain's CDR3 is CASSYLTGGGEGYTF. The CDR3 DNA follows: TGTGCCAGCAGCTATCTAACAGGGGGCGGGGAGGGCTACACCTTC.